This record concerns one T cell receptor beta chain sequence. Its antigen is unknown. The sample holds no much larger clone one base away, and base qualities are not on file. The sample belongs to a study of CD8+ T cells in alopecia areata (dated by TCRdb to the late 2010s). About the full investigation: The treated patients took part in an open-label pilot trial in which moderate-to-severe alopecia areata was treated with oral tofacitinib at 5 to 10 mg twice daily. Amplification of TCRbeta CDR3 regions was done by immunoSEQ multiplex PCR using 35 Vbeta forward primers and 13 Jbeta reverse primers. The study used high-throughput TCRbeta sequencing to examine T cell clonal expansion in alopecia areata, in both the C3H/HeJ mouse model and human patients. In humans, TCRbeta sequencing was performed on scalp tissue and on sorted CD4+ and CD8+ peripheral blood T cells from healthy controls and from patients with patchy or totalis/universalis alopecia areata. Scalp clonality was compared among normal scalp (n=4), patchy alopecia areata scalp (n=8), and alopecia totalis/universalis scalp (n=8). Tofacitinib was given for 6 to 18 months, followed by 6 months of follow-up off drug to assess delayed response and recurrence. Tofacitinib-treated patients had biopsies at baseline and at 4 and 24 weeks of treatment, with a later scalp biopsy in several patients. The RNA source kit depended on sample type: the PAXgene miRNA kit for fixed scalp, the miRNeasy kit for PBMCs, and the RNeasy kit for mouse skin. Study-wide conclusions, independent of this receptor: Unlike mouse skin, where gammadelta T cells dominate, normal human skin contains resident alphabeta T cells that get sequenced too, which complicates analysis of the scalp TCR repertoire. Shared TCR sequences between patients were less evident than in mice, which may be partly attributable to HLA diversity in the patient population. Compared with normal scalp, lesional scalp had higher clonality and more expanded CD8+ clones, particularly in alopecia totalis/universalis, a pattern that suggests antigenic drive.

The time point label here, explained by the study, means: baseline before oral tofacitinib. Lesional scalp punch biopsies and peripheral blood were collected from alopecia areata patients. PBMCs were separated by density centrifugation and stained for CD3, CD4 and CD8, after which CD4+ and CD8+ T cells were sorted on a FACSAria. The library was built by means of the immunoSEQ multiplex PCR assay. RNA was extracted from all samples and reverse transcribed into cDNA as template for TCR sequencing. First-strand cDNA was synthesized with SuperScript III using a 2:1 mix of oligo-dT and random hexamers. A synthetic immune receptor repertoire was used to measure amplification bias, and any remaining bias was corrected computationally. On the study's bioinformatics: Raw reads were preprocessed to remove errors, and CDR3 was defined by IMGT conventions from the conserved cysteine to phenylalanine. To get clonality, Shannon entropy was normalized by log2 of the number of productive unique TCRs and the result was subtracted from 1. Whether scalp clones were CD4 or CD8 was inferred by matching scalp TCRbeta sequences against CD4 and CD8 repertoires sorted from blood. What TCRdb holds here is the immuneACCESS table cut down to in-frame rearrangements. Part of the clones is not present; checked against another copy, under half of the missing clones reflect an unresolved V gene, and the others are unexplained. For V, J and clone size, that table is used; D and trimming come from the DNA. The sample table lists 110,000 to 150,000 clones, roughly 61% of them with a count of one. The top ten hold 5% to 7% of the sample.

This sample comprised CD4+ T cells sorted from blood, obtained at week 0. The source of this sequence is a human donor with alopecia areata.

CDR3 sequence: CASSLGMGASAEAFF. The DNA sequence is given as TGCGCCAGCAGCTTGGGGATGGGAGCAAGCGCTGAAGCTTTCTTT. The sequence links TRBV5-1 to TRBJ1-1; no D segment can be confidently identified. V sheds 0 bases and J sheds 6 bases, leaving 15 bases between their ends. The CDR3 numbers 15 residues from cysteine through phenylalanine. Kept here is only the CDR3 DNA, which spans 45 bases and is read in frame from base 1. Via the germline V gene, CDR1 is SGHRS and CDR2 YFSETQ.